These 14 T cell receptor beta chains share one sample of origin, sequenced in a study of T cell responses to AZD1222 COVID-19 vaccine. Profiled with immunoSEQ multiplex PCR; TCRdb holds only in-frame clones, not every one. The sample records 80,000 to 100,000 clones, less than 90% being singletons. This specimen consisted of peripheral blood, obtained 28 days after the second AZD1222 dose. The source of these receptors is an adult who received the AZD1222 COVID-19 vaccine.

The CDR3 sequence is CASSPLRDSTEAFF. The CDR3 bases are TGTGCCAGCAGTCCACTCCGGGACAGCACTGAAGCTTTCTTT. The J gene is TRBJ1-1, the V gene TRBV27; the match to TRBD1 covers 7 bases. V was pared by 5 bases and J by 4 bases, with 7 bases of the junction left unmatched. The CDR3 has 14 amino acids. Germline lookup yields CDR1 MNHEY and CDR2 SMNVEV (reference sequence).

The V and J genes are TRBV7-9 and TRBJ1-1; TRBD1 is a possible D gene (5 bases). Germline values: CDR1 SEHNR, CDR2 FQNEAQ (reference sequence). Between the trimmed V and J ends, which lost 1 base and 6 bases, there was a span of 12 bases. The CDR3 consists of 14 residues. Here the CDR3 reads CASSLDGVQAEAFF. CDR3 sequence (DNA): TGTGCCAGCAGCTTAGACGGGGTACAGGCTGAAGCTTTCTTT.

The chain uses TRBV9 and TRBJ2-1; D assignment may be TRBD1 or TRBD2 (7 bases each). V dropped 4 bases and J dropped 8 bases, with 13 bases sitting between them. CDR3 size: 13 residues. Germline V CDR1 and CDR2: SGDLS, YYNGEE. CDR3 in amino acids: CASSPGGGDEQFF. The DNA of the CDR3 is TGTGCCAGCAGCCCAGGGGGGGGCGATGAGCAGTTCTTC. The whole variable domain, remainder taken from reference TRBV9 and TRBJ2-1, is DSGVTQTPKHLITATGQRVTLRCSPRSGDLSVYWYQQSLDQGLQFLIQYYNGEERAKGNILERFSAQQFPDLHSELNLSSLELGDSALYFCASSPGGGDEQFFGPGTRLTVL.

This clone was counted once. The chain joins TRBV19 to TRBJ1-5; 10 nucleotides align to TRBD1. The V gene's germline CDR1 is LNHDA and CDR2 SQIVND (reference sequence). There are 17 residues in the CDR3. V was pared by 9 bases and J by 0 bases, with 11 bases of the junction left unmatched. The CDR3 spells CASNKGQGSASNQPQHF. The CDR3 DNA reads TGTGCCAGCAATAAGGGACAGGGGTCCGCTAGCAATCAGCCCCAGCATTTT.

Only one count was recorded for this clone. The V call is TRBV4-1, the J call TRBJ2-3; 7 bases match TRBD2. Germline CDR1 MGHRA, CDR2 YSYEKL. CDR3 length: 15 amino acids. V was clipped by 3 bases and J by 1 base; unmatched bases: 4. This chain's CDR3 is CASSQTRGGTDTQYF. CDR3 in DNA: TGCGCCAGCAGCCAGACCCGGGGGGGCACAGATACGCAGTATTTT.

CDR3 DNA: TGTGCCAGCAGCTCAAGACAGGGGCCCTACGAAGCTTTCTTT. Its translation: CASSSRQGPYEAFF. V usage is TRBV11-2 and J usage is TRBJ1-1; TRBD1 aligns across 8 bases. The trim removed 4 bases at V and 8 bases at J, leaving 9 bases unmatched. CDR3 length: 14 amino acids. In germline, CDR1 is SGHAT, CDR2 FQNNGV.

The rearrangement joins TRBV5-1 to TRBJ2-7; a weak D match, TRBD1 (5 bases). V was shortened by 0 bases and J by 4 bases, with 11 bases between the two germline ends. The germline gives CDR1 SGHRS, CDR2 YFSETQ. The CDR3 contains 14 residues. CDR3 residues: CASSLEAGLYEQYF. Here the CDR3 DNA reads TGCGCCAGCAGCTTGGAGGCAGGGTTGTACGAGCAGTACTTC.

The CDR3 nucleotides read TGCAGCGTTTTTTGGGCCTCAAGCTTAGGAAAAGGCTACACCTTC. It is translated as CSVFWASSLGKGYTF. The chain carries TRBV29-1 and TRBJ1-2; no clear D. The CDR3 sequence is 15 residues long. V was pared by 5 bases and J by 8 bases, with 24 bases between. Germline loops: CDR1 SQVTM, CDR2 ANQGSEA.

The CDR3 loop is CASSKALWTGFTEAFF. The CDR3 DNA reads TGTGCCAGCAGCAAAGCGCTTTGGACAGGGTTTACTGAAGCTTTCTTT. This chain links TRBV21-1 with TRBJ1-1; TRBD1 is the table's D call, not checked against the DNA. TRBV21-1 is a pseudogene. The CDR3 runs 16 residues.

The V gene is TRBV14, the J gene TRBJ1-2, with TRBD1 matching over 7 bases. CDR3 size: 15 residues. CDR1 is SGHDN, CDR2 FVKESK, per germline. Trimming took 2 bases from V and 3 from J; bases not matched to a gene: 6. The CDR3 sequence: CASSQFGTAYYGYTF. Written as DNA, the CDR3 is TGTGCCAGCAGCCAATTCGGGACAGCGTACTATGGCTACACCTTC.

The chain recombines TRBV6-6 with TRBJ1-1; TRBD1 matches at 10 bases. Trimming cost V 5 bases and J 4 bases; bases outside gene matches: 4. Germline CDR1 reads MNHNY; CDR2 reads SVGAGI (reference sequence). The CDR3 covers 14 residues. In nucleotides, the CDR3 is TGTGCCAGCAGTGACGGGACAGGGGTCACTGAAGCTTTCTTT. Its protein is CASSDGTGVTEAFF.

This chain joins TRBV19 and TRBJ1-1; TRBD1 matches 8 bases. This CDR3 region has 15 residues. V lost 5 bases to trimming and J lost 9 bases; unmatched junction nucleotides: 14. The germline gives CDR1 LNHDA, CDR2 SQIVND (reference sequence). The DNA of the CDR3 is TGTGCCAGTAGTGACTGGGACAGGAAAGGCCAACAAGCTTTCTTT. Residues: CASSDWDRKGQQAFF.

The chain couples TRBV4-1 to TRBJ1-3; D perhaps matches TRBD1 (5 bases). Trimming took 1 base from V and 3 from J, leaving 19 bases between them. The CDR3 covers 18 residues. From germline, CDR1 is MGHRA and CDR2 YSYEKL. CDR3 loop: CASSQVWIRRASGNTIYF. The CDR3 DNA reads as TGCGCCAGCAGCCAAGTTTGGATACGCAGGGCTAGTGGAAACACCATATATTTT.

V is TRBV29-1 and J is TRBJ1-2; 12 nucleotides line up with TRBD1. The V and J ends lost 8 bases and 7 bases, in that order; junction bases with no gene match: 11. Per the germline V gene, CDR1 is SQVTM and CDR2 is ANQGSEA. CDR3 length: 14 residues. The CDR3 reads CSTNLGTGGSGYTF. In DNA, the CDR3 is TGCAGCACAAATCTCGGGACAGGGGGCAGTGGCTACACCTTC.